This T cell receptor beta chain was recorded in a study of Tregs in tolerant kidney transplant recipients (dated by TCRdb to the late 2010s). Background on the whole study: Transplants used related donors with nonmyeloablative bone marrow transplantation; mixed chimerism was transient in the human trials. Before combined kidney and bone marrow transplantation, this study identified donor-specific regulatory T cells using TCRbeta sequencing and then followed those same cells after transplant.

On the study overall, not on this receptor specifically: In tolerant patients, the expansion of donor-specific Tregs was greater than global Treg expansion, suggesting that the expansion was antigen-driven rather than nonspecific. PCR primers changed over time for some patients, so nucleotide-level comparison across those patients' samples was not possible. The study was limited by small patient numbers, and the findings need validation in larger populations and under other immunosuppression protocols. Biological reproducibility was not directly assessed, although technical replication error appeared to be minimal. Expanding Tregs with activated donor B cells appeared to identify the most biologically relevant and donor-specific TCRbeta repertoire.

CDR1 SEHNR and CDR2 FQNEAQ were looked up in the germline V gene (reference sequence). The CDR3 measures 14 amino acids from cysteine to phenylalanine. Only CDR3 DNA remains: 42 bases, in frame from the first base. V and J are truncated by 5 bases and 8 bases respectively, leaving an intervening sequence of 18 bases. The sample's time point label, decoded: blood sample drawn before combined kidney and bone marrow transplant. Thawed PBMCs were FACS-sorted into unstimulated Tregs (CD4+CD25+CD127-), CD4+ non-Tregs (CD4+CD25-), CD4 cells and CD8 cells. The patients were 4 recipients of combined kidney and bone marrow transplants from the ITN036ST trial, and samples were available only from these trial subjects. Healthy control blood was separated into PBMCs by Ficoll density gradient and cryopreserved, and patient PBMCs were collected both before and after transplant. Comments on this clone: Its antigen is unknown. No base qualities exist here, and no much larger clone lies one base off it.

For TCRbeta CDR3 sequencing, genomic DNA was extracted from sorted cells using the QIAGEN DNeasy Blood and Tissue Kit. High-throughput TCRbeta CDR3 sequencing, including PCR amplification with bias correction and internal controls, was performed commercially through immunoSEQ. Turning to the authors' computational methods: A unique productive TCRbeta sequence was defined by the CDR3 nucleotide sequence when primers matched, and otherwise by the CDR3 amino acid sequence together with the Vbeta and Jbeta genes. Sorting error was corrected by removing sequences shared between sorted populations at a frequency ratio of 2:1 or less, and the remaining shared sequences were assigned to the higher population. Donor-reactive sequences were defined as at least 5-fold expanded in CFSE-low cells versus unstimulated cells, with frequency of at least 0.01% in CFSE-low cells. Jensen-Shannon divergence, calculated on the top 100 TCRbeta sequences ranked by frequency, was used to quantify repertoire divergence. For any sample with multiple sequencing runs, sorting error was corrected in each run separately before the runs were pooled. TCRdb took over this immuneACCESS table, retaining in-frame rearrangements with V and J assigned. Such tables are incomplete; in checked studies, under half of the missing clones stem from an unresolved V gene, and the remainder is unexplained. Clone size and the V and J calls come from that table; the DNA yielded D and trimming. The sample table lists 90,000 to 130,000 clones, 90% of them with a count of one. The ten largest clonotypes hold roughly 0.35% of the sample.

The V and J segments used are TRBV7-9 and TRBJ1-2; TRBD1 is perhaps the D gene, given 5 matching bases. Sequences were derived from CD4+ T cells from blood, sampled before the transplant. This clonotype originated in a human donor who received a combined kidney and bone marrow transplant. CDR3 sequence: CASSPRQGLEGYTF. At the DNA level, the sequence is TGTGCCAGCAGCCCCCGGCAGGGCTTGGAGGGCTACACCTTC.